Presented here are 5 T cell receptor beta chains from one specimen sequenced in a study of T-cell reconstitution after alpha-beta-depleted transplantation in children. The TCRbeta library was prepared with unique molecular identifiers. TCRdb reprocessed the PCR reads via MiXCR and lists one record per CDR3 protein. Here the sample spans about 220,000 distinct CDR3 sequences, approximately 15% being singletons. The material sequenced was PBMCs, mostly from graft donor cells, taken 360 days after TCRalphabeta/CD19-depleted stem cell transplant. The receptors come from a male patient aged 2-15 years who had a stem cell transplant for acute lymphoblastic leukemia, so the T cells may come from the graft donor.

V gene TRBV20-1 combines with J gene TRBJ2-5; 8 bases match TRBD1. The germline gives CDR1 DFQATT, CDR2 SNEGSKA (reference sequence). V trimming: 1 base; J trimming: 4 bases; junction bases outside the gene matches: 5. CDR3 size: 14 residues. The CDR3 DNA reads as TGCAGTGCTAGAGGGACAGGGTTTGGAGAGACCCAGTACTTC. Translated, it gives CSARGTGFGETQYF.

J is TRBJ2-1 and V is TRBV12-3 or TRBV12-4; the D gene is possibly TRBD1 (6 bases). CDR3 length: 12 residues. The germline V and J ends were trimmed by 5 bases and 9 bases, with 11 bases remaining between them. The CDR3 nucleotides are TGTGCCAGCAGTCAGGGGTACGGTGAGCAGTTCTTC. This translates into CASSQGYGEQFF.

The chain carries TRBV4-1 and TRBJ2-1; D unresolved. Between the trimmed V and J ends, which lost 1 base and 10 bases, there was a span of 8 bases. CDR1 is MGHRA and CDR2 is YSYEKL in the germline V gene. The CDR3 sequence is 12 residues long. The CDR3 DNA follows: TGCGCCAGCAGCCAAGTGGCATCCGAGCAGTTCTTC. It encodes CASSQVASEQFF.

In this sample, this clonotype turned up many times. The V call is TRBV5-1, the J call TRBJ2-5, with 8 bases lining up with TRBD2. Germline loops: CDR1 SGHRS, CDR2 YFSETQ. The CDR3 totals 16 residues. J lost 0 bases, V lost 0 bases, and 4 bases had no gene match. CDR3 sequence (DNA): TGCGCCAGCAGCTTGGCGGGTAGCGGGGACCAAGAGACCCAGTACTTC. Translated, it gives CASSLAGSGDQETQYF. Together with reference TRBV5-1 and TRBJ2-5, the CDR3 gives the full variable domain: KAGVTQTPRYLIKTRGQQVTLSCSPISGHRSVSWYQQTPGQGLQFLFEYFSETQRNKGNFPGRFSGRQFSNSRSEMNVSTLELGDSALYLCASSLAGSGDQETQYFGPGTRLLVL.

The gene calls are TRBV20-1 and TRBJ1-1, with D uncertain. CDR3 length equals 15 residues. Germline V gives CDR1 DFQATT, CDR2 SNEGSKA (reference sequence). V was clipped by 1 base and J by 0 bases, with 12 bases between them. The CDR3 here is CSARGKSRLNTEAFF. CDR3 DNA: TGCAGTGCTAGAGGGAAATCTAGGTTGAACACTGAAGCTTTCTTT.